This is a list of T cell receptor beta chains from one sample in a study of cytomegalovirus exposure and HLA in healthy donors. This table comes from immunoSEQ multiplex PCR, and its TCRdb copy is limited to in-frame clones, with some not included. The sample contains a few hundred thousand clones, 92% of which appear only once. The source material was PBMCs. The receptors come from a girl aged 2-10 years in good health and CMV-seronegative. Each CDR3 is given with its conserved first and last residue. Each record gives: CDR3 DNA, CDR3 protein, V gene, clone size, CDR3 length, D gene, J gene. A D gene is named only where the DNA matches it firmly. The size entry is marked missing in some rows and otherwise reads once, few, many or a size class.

TGTGCCAGCTCACCAATTAGTCCAGATACGCAGTATTTT	CASSPISPDTQYF	TRBV18	-	13	-	TRBJ2-3
TGTGCCAGCAGTTGGGGGGGCCCAGGACTGAACACTGAAGCTTTCTTT	CASSWGGPGLNTEAFF	TRBV27	-	16	-	TRBJ1-1
TGTGCCAGCATGAGGGTCCCGAGCACAGATACGCAGTATTTT	CASMRVPSTDTQYF	TRBV6-1	-	14	-	TRBJ2-3
TGTGCCTGGAGTTTCGGGACAGGGGGTAACTATGGCTACACCTTC	CAWSFGTGGNYGYTF	TRBV30	-	15	TRBD1	TRBJ1-2
TGTGCCAGCAGCCCGACTTTCGGGACAGCGACCGGGGAGCTGTTTTTT	CASSPTFGTATGELFF	TRBV7-6	-	16	TRBD1	TRBJ2-2
TGTGCCAGCAGTCCACCCCATGAGCTCAACGACAGGGGCCCTGAAGCTTTCTTT	CASSPPHELNDRGPEAFF	TRBV27	-	18	TRBD1	TRBJ1-1
TGTGCCTGGAATCGGGATGAAAAACTGTTTTTT	CAWNRDEKLFF	TRBV30	-	11	-	TRBJ1-4
TGTGCCAGCAGCCTCGACAGGGCAGGGAACACTGAAGCTTTCTTT	CASSLDRAGNTEAFF	TRBV7-3	-	15	TRBD1	TRBJ1-1
TGTGCCAGCACCCCAGGGGGCAGGAACACTGAAGCTTTCTTT	CASTPGGRNTEAFF	TRBV5-4	-	14	TRBD1	TRBJ1-1
TGTGCCAGCAGTTACTCTCTAGCGGGGGAGACCCAGTACTTC	CASSYSLAGETQYF	TRBV6-5	once	14	TRBD2	TRBJ2-5
TGTGCCAGCAGTTTTCAAGCGGGCTACGAGCAGTACTTC	CASSFQAGYEQYF	TRBV28	once	13	-	TRBJ2-7
TGTGCCAGCTCCCTTTTTAAAGCAGGGGTTGCAGATACGCAGTATTTT	CASSLFKAGVADTQYF	TRBV18	once	16	-	TRBJ2-3
TGTGCCAGCAGCAAAACGGACAGTCTCTATGGGCAGTACTTC	CASSKTDSLYGQYF	TRBV7-8	-	14	-	TRBJ2-7
TGTGCCAGCAGTGAAGCGCTTGAGGGCTACACCTTC	CASSEALEGYTF	TRBV2	once	12	-	TRBJ1-2
TGTGCCAGCAGCTTGGGAGGGAACTCCTACAATGAGCAGTTCTTC	CASSLGGNSYNEQFF	TRBV7-6	-	15	TRBD2	TRBJ2-1
TGTGCCAGCAGCTTAGGTGGGAGCGTCTACGAGCAGTACTTC	CASSLGGSVYEQYF	TRBV7-2	-	14	-	TRBJ2-7
TGTGCCAGCATGGACCCAAGCGGGGGACTCTACAATGAGCAGTTCTTC	CASMDPSGGLYNEQFF	TRBV6-6	-	16	TRBD2	TRBJ2-1
TGTGCCAGCAGCTCCGCCTTAGGGGTCAGAGAGACCCAGTACTTC	CASSSALGVRETQYF	TRBV7-8	-	15	-	TRBJ2-5
TGTGCCAGCAGCTTGTCGACAGCCTACGAGCAGTACTTC	CASSLSTAYEQYF	TRBV5-4	-	13	-	TRBJ2-7
TGCAGTGGGGGGACAACCTACGAGCAGTACTTC	CSGGTTYEQYF	TRBV20-1	-	11	-	TRBJ2-7
TGTGCCATCAGTGAGTTGGCGGGGGGGACTAGCACAGATACGCAGTATTTT	CAISELAGGTSTDTQYF	TRBV10-3	-	17	TRBD2	TRBJ2-3
TGTGCCAGCAGTTTACTAGCGGGAGACCAAGAGACCCAGTACTTC	CASSLLAGDQETQYF	TRBV6-1	-	15	TRBD2	TRBJ2-5
TGCAGCGTTGGGGCTAGTAGACAGGCCTATGGCTACACCTTC	CSVGASRQAYGYTF	TRBV29-1	-	14	-	TRBJ1-2
TGTGCCAGTAGTCCTAATAACCAGGGCAGGAAATACGAGCAGTACTTC	CASSPNNQGRKYEQYF	TRBV19	-	16	-	TRBJ2-7
TGTGCCAGCAGTACAGGGGGCGCAAGCAATGAGCAGTTCTTC	CASSTGGASNEQFF	TRBV2	-	14	TRBD1	TRBJ2-1
TGTGCCAGCAGTGGAATGATGGGGAGCTATGGCTACACCTTC	CASSGMMGSYGYTF	TRBV28	-	14	-	TRBJ1-2
TGTGCCAGCAGCGTTCTGGGAGCACATCAGCCCCAGCATTTT	CASSVLGAHQPQHF	TRBV6-6	-	14	-	TRBJ1-5
TGTGCCAGCAGCGTATTAGGGGGTATCTCCTACAATGAGCAGTTCTTC	CASSVLGGISYNEQFF	TRBV9	-	16	-	TRBJ2-1
TGTGCCAGCAGCGCCCGGGACAGGGCCTCCGAAAAACTGTTTTTT	CASSARDRASEKLFF	TRBV9	-	15	TRBD1	TRBJ1-4
TGTGCCAGCAGCCAAATACAGGGTGTGGGGAATGGCTACACCTTC	CASSQIQGVGNGYTF	TRBV13	-	15	-	TRBJ1-2
TGTGCCAGCAGCCAATGGACAGGGGACTATGGCTACACCTTC	CASSQWTGDYGYTF	TRBV2	-	14	TRBD1	TRBJ1-2
TGTGCCAGCAGCTTGCCACAGGGGGATACGCAGTATTTT	CASSLPQGDTQYF	TRBV5-4	-	13	TRBD1	TRBJ2-3
TGCGCCAGCAGGGTATCTCGAGAAACCAACACTGAAGCTTTCTTT	CASRVSRETNTEAFF	TRBV5-1	-	15	-	TRBJ1-1
TGTTCCAGCAGCTTAGGCGGAATATCGACCTACGAGCAGTACTTC	CSSSLGGISTYEQYF	TRBV7-9	-	15	-	TRBJ2-7
TGTGCCAGCAGGGGCAGGGGATTCGATGAGCAGTTCTTC	CASRGRGFDEQFF	TRBV6-1	-	13	-	TRBJ2-1
TGCGCCAGCAGCTCCAGAGGGACTAGAGAAGAGACCCAGTACTTC	CASSSRGTREETQYF	TRBV5-1	once	15	TRBD2	TRBJ2-5